This TCR beta chain derives from a study of human thymus T cells. Resections from corrective heart surgery provided thymus tissue. This CDR3 comprises 17 residues. V shed 0 bases and J 4 bases; nucleotides not matched to a gene: 4. CDR1 and CDR2 from the germline V gene are MGHRA and YSYEKL. Profiled with immunoSEQ multiplex PCR; TCRdb holds only in-frame clones, not every one. The sample lists some 80,000 clones; around 96% were seen once. Overall study results and limits: Highly overlapping thymic repertoires in unrelated individuals were reported by related research.

For this clone: Antigen unknown.

The genes are TRBV4-1 and TRBJ2-5; 14 nucleotides align to TRBD2. This sequence originates from a boy under two years old with a congenital heart defect but otherwise immunologically healthy. Sequenced sample: thymus tissue. Here the CDR3 reads CASSQETSGRARETQYF. The CDR3 DNA reads as TGCGCCAGCAGCCAAGAGACTAGCGGGAGGGCCCGAGAGACCCAGTACTTC.